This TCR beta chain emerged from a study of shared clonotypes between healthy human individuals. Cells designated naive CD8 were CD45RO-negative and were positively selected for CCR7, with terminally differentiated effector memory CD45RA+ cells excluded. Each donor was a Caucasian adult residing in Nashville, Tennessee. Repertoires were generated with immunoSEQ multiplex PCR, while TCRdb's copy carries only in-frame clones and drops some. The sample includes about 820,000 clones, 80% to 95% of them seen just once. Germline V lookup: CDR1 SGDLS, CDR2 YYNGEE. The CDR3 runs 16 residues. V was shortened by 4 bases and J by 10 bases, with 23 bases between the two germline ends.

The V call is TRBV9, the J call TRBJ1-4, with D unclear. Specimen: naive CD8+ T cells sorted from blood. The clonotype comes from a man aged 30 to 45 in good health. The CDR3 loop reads CASSPTRGRGGGKLFF. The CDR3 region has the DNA TGTGCCAGCAGCCCGACCCGCGGCCGGGGAGGAGGAAAACTGTTTTTT.